Listed below are T cell receptor beta chains from one sample, sequenced in a study of T cell responses to AZD1222 COVID-19 vaccine. Profiling relied on immunoSEQ multiplex PCR, and the TCRdb table lists in-frame clones only, not all of them. The sample includes approximately 94,000 clones, around nine tenths of them seen just once. Sequenced material: peripheral blood, taken on day 0 of AZD1222 vaccination. Receptors were obtained from an adult in good health. The CDR3 runs from the conserved cysteine through the conserved F or W. The order of the fields is V gene, J gene, D gene, clone size, CDR3 protein, CDR3 DNA. D genes are given only for firm matches. Some rows have no size entry. The others give once, few or many, or a class for an expanded clone.

v_gene: TRBV5-5
j_gene: TRBJ1-5
d_gene: NA
abundance: NA
CDR3aa: CASSLTRASNQPQHF
CDR3nt: TGTGCCAGCAGCTTGACCAGGGCCTCCAATCAGCCCCAGCATTTT

v_gene: TRBV11-2
j_gene: TRBJ2-5
d_gene: NA
abundance: NA
CDR3aa: CASSFSQQETQYF
CDR3nt: TGTGCCAGCAGCTTTAGTCAGCAAGAGACCCAGTACTTC

v_gene: TRBV28
j_gene: TRBJ1-2
d_gene: TRBD1
abundance: NA
CDR3aa: CASSSGWARTGHGYTF
CDR3nt: TGTGCCAGCTCCTCCGGGTGGGCCCGGACAGGCCACGGCTACACCTTC

v_gene: TRBV27
j_gene: TRBJ2-7
d_gene: NA
abundance: once
CDR3aa: CASSSGNAYEQYF
CDR3nt: TGTGCCAGCAGTTCCGGGAACGCCTACGAGCAGTACTTC

v_gene: TRBV5-8
j_gene: TRBJ1-6
d_gene: TRBD1
abundance: NA
CDR3aa: CASSLGQGEGSPLHF
CDR3nt: TGTGCCAGCAGCCTAGGACAGGGCGAGGGATCACCCCTCCACTTT

v_gene: TRBV2
j_gene: TRBJ2-1
d_gene: NA
abundance: NA
CDR3aa: CASSVSGGAFSYNEQFF
CDR3nt: TGTGCCAGCAGTGTTTCCGGGGGCGCTTTCTCCTACAATGAGCAGTTCTTC

v_gene: TRBV7-2
j_gene: TRBJ2-3
d_gene: NA
abundance: NA
CDR3aa: CASSLSTSTDTQYF
CDR3nt: TGTGCCAGCAGCCTCAGTACTAGCACAGATACGCAGTATTTT

v_gene: TRBV5-1
j_gene: TRBJ1-1
d_gene: NA
abundance: NA
CDR3aa: CASRPQSGRNTEAFF
CDR3nt: TGCGCCAGCAGACCCCAGTCGGGGAGGAACACTGAAGCTTTCTTT

v_gene: TRBV11-2
j_gene: TRBJ1-4
d_gene: TRBD1
abundance: NA
CDR3aa: CASSFGATGTNEKLFF
CDR3nt: TGTGCCAGCAGCTTCGGGGCGACAGGGACTAATGAAAAACTGTTTTTT

v_gene: TRBV12-5
j_gene: TRBJ2-2
d_gene: NA
abundance: NA
CDR3aa: CASGLAAGSNTGELFF
CDR3nt: TGTGCTAGTGGTTTGGCCGCAGGCTCCAACACCGGGGAGCTGTTTTTT

v_gene: TRBV29-1
j_gene: TRBJ1-2
d_gene: NA
abundance: NA
CDR3aa: CSVEPSTNYGYTF
CDR3nt: TGCAGCGTTGAACCCAGCACTAACTATGGCTACACCTTC

v_gene: TRBV4-1
j_gene: TRBJ2-2
d_gene: NA
abundance: NA
CDR3aa: CASSQGGGRGRRNTGELFF
CDR3nt: TGCGCCAGCAGCCAGGGTGGAGGAAGGGGGAGACGTAACACCGGGGAGCTGTTTTTT

v_gene: TRBV7-8
j_gene: TRBJ1-1
d_gene: TRBD1
abundance: NA
CDR3aa: CASSLRTGTANTEAFF
CDR3nt: TGTGCCAGCAGCTTAAGAACCGGGACAGCGAACACTGAAGCTTTCTTT

v_gene: TRBV7-2
j_gene: TRBJ2-5
d_gene: NA
abundance: NA
CDR3aa: CASIRAVGEETQYF
CDR3nt: TGTGCCAGCATCCGGGCGGTGGGTGAAGAGACCCAGTACTTC

v_gene: TRBV3-1/TRBV3-2
j_gene: TRBJ1-2
d_gene: NA
abundance: NA
CDR3aa: CASSQEQAFGYTF
CDR3nt: TGTGCCAGCAGCCAGGAACAGGCGTTTGGCTACACCTTC

v_gene: TRBV7-9
j_gene: TRBJ1-6
d_gene: TRBD1
abundance: once
CDR3aa: CASSRELGTGDSPLHF
CDR3nt: TGTGCCAGCAGCCGGGAGTTGGGGACAGGGGATTCACCCCTCCACTTT

v_gene: TRBV9
j_gene: TRBJ2-2
d_gene: TRBD2
abundance: NA
CDR3aa: CASSGLAGGNTGELFF
CDR3nt: TGTGCCAGCAGCGGACTAGCGGGGGGGAACACCGGGGAGCTGTTTTTT